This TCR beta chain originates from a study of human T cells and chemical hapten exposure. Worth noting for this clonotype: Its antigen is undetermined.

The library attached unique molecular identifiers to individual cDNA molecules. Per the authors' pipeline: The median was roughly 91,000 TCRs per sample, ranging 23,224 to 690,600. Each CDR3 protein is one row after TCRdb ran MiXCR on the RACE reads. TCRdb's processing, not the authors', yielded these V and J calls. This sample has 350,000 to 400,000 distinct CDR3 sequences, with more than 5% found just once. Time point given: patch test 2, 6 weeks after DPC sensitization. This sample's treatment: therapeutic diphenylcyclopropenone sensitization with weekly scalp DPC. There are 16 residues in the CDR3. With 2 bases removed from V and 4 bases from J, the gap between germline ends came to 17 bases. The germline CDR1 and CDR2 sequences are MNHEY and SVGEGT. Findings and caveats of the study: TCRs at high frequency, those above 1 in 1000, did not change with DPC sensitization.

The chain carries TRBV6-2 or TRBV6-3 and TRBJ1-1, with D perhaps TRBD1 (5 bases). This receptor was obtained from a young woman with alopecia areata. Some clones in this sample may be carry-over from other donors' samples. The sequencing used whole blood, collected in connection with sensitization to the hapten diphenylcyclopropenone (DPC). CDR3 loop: CASSYASAGRSTEAFF. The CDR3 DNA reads TGTGCCAGCAGTTACGCGTCAGCGGGGCGTAGCACTGAAGCTTTCTTT.